The 22 T cell receptor beta chains presented below share a single source sample, sequenced in a study of blood T cell repertoires in COVID-19. This table comes from immunoSEQ multiplex PCR, and its TCRdb copy is limited to in-frame clones, with some not included. The data show just over 250,000 clones, about 90% seen once. The material sequenced was peripheral blood. The receptor source for this set is a woman between 45 and 65 years old with acute or convalescent COVID-19.

The chain couples TRBV13 to TRBJ2-7; 14 nucleotides align to TRBD2. There are 18 residues in the CDR3. Germline CDR1 is PRHDT and CDR2 is FYEKMQ (reference sequence). J was trimmed by 3 bases and V by 4 bases; bases with no gene match: 11. The CDR3 spells CASSSYKAGLAGVYEQYF. The CDR3 DNA is TGTGCCAGCAGCTCTTACAAGGCGGGACTAGCGGGAGTCTACGAGCAGTACTTC.

The rearrangement uses TRBV5-5 and TRBJ1-2; 9 nucleotides line up with TRBD1. Per the germline V gene, CDR1 is SGHKS and CDR2 is YYEKEE (reference sequence). With 4 bases clipped from V and 3 bases from J, the junction kept 10 bases outside the gene matches. This CDR3 is 16 amino acids long. The CDR3, as DNA: TGTGCCAGCAGCCCAAATCCGGACAGGGGCTACTATGGCTACACCTTC. This encodes CASSPNPDRGYYGYTF.

The chain joins TRBV5-1 to TRBJ2-2, with 7 bases matching TRBD1. CDR3 length equals 16 residues. CDR1 is SGHRS and CDR2 is YFSETQ in the germline V gene. Trimming cost V 0 bases and J 5 bases; bases outside gene matches: 7. CDR3 nucleotide sequence: TGCGCCAGCAGCTTGGCCAGGGGGTCTTCAACCGGGGAGCTGTTTTTT. It is translated as CASSLARGSSTGELFF.

The chain couples TRBV5-8 to TRBJ1-5; D perhaps matches TRBD1 (6 bases). This CDR3 region has 17 residues. From germline, CDR1 is SGHTS and CDR2 YDEGEE. Trimming cost V 4 bases and J 0 bases, with 17 bases left between them. The CDR3 coding sequence is TGTGCCAGCAGCCGGACAGCTCCGGGCTATAGCAATCAGCCCCAGCATTTT. The encoded protein is CASSRTAPGYSNQPQHF.

The chain combines TRBV5-4 with TRBJ2-7; 10 bases match TRBD2. The CDR3 spans 17 residues. Germline-derived CDR1 and CDR2 are SGHNT and YYREEE (reference sequence). J was trimmed by 0 bases and V by 0 bases; bases with no gene match: 6. The CDR3 protein is CASSLGGASGSSYEQYF. As DNA, the CDR3 is TGTGCCAGCAGCTTGGGGGGAGCTAGCGGGAGCTCCTACGAGCAGTACTTC.

The V and J genes are TRBV12-3 or TRBV12-4 and TRBJ2-3, with TRBD1 as a possible D gene (5 bases). The length of the CDR3 is 13 residues. V was trimmed by 7 bases and J by 6 bases, leaving 14 bases between them. CDR3 bases: TGTGCCAGCACCCTAGGGGTCGTGGATACGCAGTATTTT. Its translation is CASTLGVVDTQYF.

This rearrangement joins TRBV7-9 to TRBJ2-3, with no clear D. The CDR3 covers 13 residues. Germline CDR1 and CDR2: SEHNR and FQNEAQ (reference sequence). V dropped 3 bases and J dropped 4 bases, with 8 bases sitting between them. Here the CDR3 DNA reads TGTGCCAGCAGCTTTTCAATTCCAGATACGCAGTATTTT. Protein sequence: CASSFSIPDTQYF.

This chain uses TRBV2 with TRBJ1-2; D may be TRBD1 (5 bases). The germline V gene encodes CDR1 SNHLY and CDR2 FYNNEI. Trimming took off 6 bases at V and 4 bases at J, with 12 bases between the two ends. The CDR3 has 13 amino acids. CDR3 nucleotide sequence: TGTGCCAGCAGAGAAACGGGACTCTATGGCTACACCTTC. This translates into CASRETGLYGYTF.

This chain uses TRBV11-3 with TRBJ2-3; a possible D gene is TRBD2 (7 bases). The V end was cut by 5 bases, the J end by 3 bases, with 12 bases between. The CDR3 runs to 14 residues. Per the germline V gene, CDR1 is SGHNT and CDR2 is YENEEA. The CDR3 DNA reads TGTGCCAGCAGCCGGGGGAGGGGGACAGATACGCAGTATTTT. It encodes CASSRGRGTDTQYF.

The rearrangement joins TRBV3-1 (or the pseudogene TRBV3-2) to TRBJ2-7, with D unclear. Germline V gene sequence: CDR1 LGHDT, CDR2 YNNKEL (reference sequence). CDR3 size: 14 residues. The germline V and J ends were trimmed by 4 bases and 4 bases, with 14 bases remaining between them. CDR3: CASSPLVSLYEQYF. Written as DNA, the CDR3 is TGTGCCAGCAGCCCGCTGGTTAGCCTTTACGAGCAGTACTTC.

The chain joins TRBV7-2 to TRBJ2-5; 7 bases line up with TRBD1. V was clipped by 6 bases and J by 4 bases; unmatched bases: 11. CDR1 is SGHTA and CDR2 is FQGNSA in the germline V gene. This CDR3 has 15 residues. CDR3 in DNA: TGTGCCAGCAGGAAGACAGGGCGAATCTCAGAGACCCAGTACTTC. Translating gives CASRKTGRISETQYF.

The CDR3 region is CASRDYLREQFF. In DNA, the CDR3 is TGTGCCAGCAGGGACTACCTCCGGGAGCAGTTCTTC. The J gene is TRBJ2-1, the V gene TRBV27, with a weak D call TRBD2 (6 bases). The ends were cut back, 6 bases at V and 10 bases at J, with 13 bases in the middle. There are 12 residues in the CDR3. In germline, CDR1 is MNHEY, CDR2 SMNVEV (reference sequence).

The chain couples TRBV28 to TRBJ2-1; a weak D match, TRBD2 (6 bases). The CDR3 is 16 amino acids. Trimming removed 3 bases at V and 7 bases at J, with 19 bases between. CDR1 and CDR2 (germline): MDHEN, SYDVKM. Written as DNA, the CDR3 is TGTGCCAGCAGTTTGCACAGCGGGCTTTTAAGAAATGAGCAGTTCTTC. It translates to CASSLHSGLLRNEQFF.

The J gene is TRBJ2-5, the V gene TRBV7-3, with TRBD2 matching 14 bases. V trimming: 5 bases; J trimming: 5 bases; junction bases outside the gene matches: 10. CDR3 size: 17 residues. Germline values: CDR1 SGHTA, CDR2 FQGTGA. Here the CDR3 reads CASSSRLAGGLEETQYF. The CDR3 coding sequence is TGTGCCAGCAGCAGCAGACTAGCGGGAGGGTTAGAGGAGACCCAGTACTTC. The variable domain in full, completed from reference TRBV7-3 and TRBJ2-5, reads GAGVSQTPSNKVTEKGKYVELRCDPISGHTALYWYRQSLGQGPEFLIYFQGTGAADDSGLPNDRFFAVRPEGSVSTLKIQRTERGDSAVYLCASSSRLAGGLEETQYFGPGTRLLVL.

The chain links TRBV7-2 to TRBJ2-7, with D possibly matching TRBD2 (5 bases). V was cut by 5 bases and J by 3 bases, with 14 bases left in between. Germline V CDR1 and CDR2: SGHTA, FQGNSA. The CDR3 covers 14 residues. CDR3 nucleotide sequence: TGTGCCAGCAGCCCGGGCGGGTCTCTCTACGAGCAGTACTTC. Translated, it gives CASSPGGSLYEQYF.

The chain uses TRBV27 and TRBJ2-5, with 13 bases that match TRBD2. This CDR3 contains 17 residues. V dropped 4 bases and J dropped 4; count of bases not matched to a gene: 9. Per the germline V gene, CDR1 is MNHEY and CDR2 is SMNVEV (reference sequence). CDR3 loop: CASSSLGLAGEGETQYF. CDR3 nucleotide sequence: TGTGCCAGCAGTTCCCTAGGACTAGCGGGAGAGGGAGAGACCCAGTACTTC.

The J gene is TRBJ2-7, the V gene TRBV18; 10 bases are a match to TRBD2. V lost 4 bases, J lost 1 base, and 7 bases stayed unmatched. This CDR3 contains 16 residues. Per the germline V gene, CDR1 is KGHSH and CDR2 is LQKENI. The CDR3 spells CASSHVGLAASYEQYF. CDR3 coding DNA: TGTGCCAGCTCACACGTTGGACTAGCGGCTTCCTACGAGCAGTACTTC.

The chain is built from TRBV7-2 and TRBJ1-3; TRBD1 might be the D (6 bases). The ends were cut back, 3 bases at V and 2 bases at J, with 14 bases in the middle. CDR3 size: 16 residues. Germline V gene data show CDR1 as SGHTA and CDR2 as FQGNSA. CDR3 sequence: CASSFFPGGPGNTIYF. CDR3 DNA: TGTGCCAGCAGCTTTTTCCCGGGGGGGCCTGGAAACACCATATATTTT. The entire variable domain, with the rest obtained from reference TRBV7-2 and TRBJ1-3, is as follows: GAGVSQSPSNKVTEKGKDVELRCDPISGHTALYWYRQSLGQGLEFLIYFQGNSAPDKSGLPSDRFSAERTGGSVSTLTIQRTQQEDSAVYLCASSFFPGGPGNTIYFGEGSWLTVV.

This chain uses TRBV18 with TRBJ1-5; D remains ambiguous. There are 18 residues in the CDR3. Trimming shortened V by 1 base and J by 2 bases, and 18 bases separated the two germline ends. The germline gives CDR1 KGHSH, CDR2 LQKENI. CDR3 bases: TGTGCCAGCTCACCACGAGCGGGGATGGTGGTAGGCAATCAGCCCCAGCATTTT. This gives the protein CASSPRAGMVVGNQPQHF.

This chain links TRBV7-3 with TRBJ2-3; 9 bases agree with TRBD2. This CDR3 has 16 amino acids. Trimming removed 2 bases from V and 0 bases from J; junction bases left unmatched: 3. Germline V gene lookup returns CDR1 SGHTA and CDR2 FQGTGA. The CDR3 DNA reads TGTGCCAGCAGCTTATCGGCGGGAGGGAGCACAGATACGCAGTATTTT. It encodes CASSLSAGGSTDTQYF.

The chain joins TRBV30 to TRBJ1-2; 7 bases agree with TRBD1. With 4 bases clipped from V and 8 bases from J, the junction kept 16 bases outside the gene matches. The length of the CDR3 is 15 residues. CDR1 is GTSNPN, CDR2 SVGIG, per germline (reference sequence). The CDR3 protein is CAWTPRDRDLGGYTF. The CDR3 region has the DNA TGTGCCTGGACTCCCCGGGACAGAGACTTAGGGGGCTACACCTTC.

This clone was observed once. The chain carries TRBV5-8 and TRBJ2-7, with D maybe TRBD2 (6 bases). Germline V gene data show CDR1 as SGHTS and CDR2 as YDEGEE. The CDR3 is made up of 15 amino acids. The V and J ends lost 2 bases and 1 base respectively, with 13 bases between them. Here the CDR3 reads CASSFPQGGSYEQYF. Here the CDR3 DNA reads TGTGCCAGCAGCTTCCCGCAGGGAGGATCCTACGAGCAGTACTTC.